This passage covers 30 T cell receptor beta chains from one sample sequenced in a study of CD8 T cells in Susac syndrome. An amount of RNA that ranged from roughly 0.45 to 1 ug was reverse transcribed with random hexamers. TCRdb called the immunoSEQ multiplex PCR reads again in MiXCR, with one record for every CDR3 protein. The table has 45,000 to 60,000 distinct CDR3 sequences, 80% to 95% seen once; the top ten hold 0.41%. Sequences were obtained from CD8+ T cells from PBMCs. The receptor source for this set is a human donor in good health.

The chain joins TRBV4-3 to TRBJ2-7; the D gene is possibly TRBD2 (5 bases). Deletions cut 4 bases from V and 3 bases from J, with 10 bases between. The CDR3 covers 13 residues. Germline lookup yields CDR1 LGHNA and CDR2 YSLEER. The CDR3 loop reads CASSPRLSYEQYF. The CDR3 nucleotides read TGCGCCAGCAGCCCCCGACTAAGCTACGAGCAGTACTTC.

The rearrangement joins TRBV5-6 to TRBJ2-5; 11 nucleotides match TRBD2. Germline V CDR1 and CDR2: SGHDT, YYEEEE. V dropped 3 bases and J dropped 6; count of bases not matched to a gene: 4. CDR3 length: 14 amino acids. The CDR3 loop reads CASSYSGRGKTQYF. CDR3 DNA sequence: TGTGCCAGCAGCTATAGCGGGAGGGGGAAGACCCAGTACTTC.

The rearrangement links TRBV27 to TRBJ2-7, with D possibly matching TRBD2 (5 bases). Germline-derived CDR1 and CDR2 are MNHEY and SMNVEV (reference sequence). V lost 0 bases and J 5 bases, leaving 8 bases between the germline ends. The length of the CDR3 is 13 residues. The CDR3 loop reads CASSLSSGNEQYF. The CDR3 DNA sequence: TGTGCCAGCAGTTTATCATCGGGGAACGAGCAGTACTTC.

This clonotype was counted a single time. CDR3 loop: CASSIGAGNNEQFF. The DNA of the CDR3 is TGTGCCAGTAGTATAGGGGCGGGAAACAATGAGCAGTTCTTC. The V and J genes are TRBV19 and TRBJ2-1, with a weak D call TRBD2 (6 bases). Trimming removed 1 base from V and 5 bases from J, with 9 bases in between. Germline V CDR1 and CDR2: LNHDA, SQIVND (reference sequence). This CDR3 has 14 amino acids.

The chain couples TRBV5-1 to TRBJ2-3, with a weak D call TRBD1 (6 bases). CDR3 size: 10 residues. V was pared by 5 bases and J by 15 bases, with 13 bases between. Per the germline V gene, CDR1 is SGHRS and CDR2 is YFSETQ. The CDR3 is CASRGHAVYF. Here the CDR3 DNA reads TGCGCCAGCAGGGGACACGCGGTATATTTT.

This clonotype was counted once. The gene calls are TRBV9 and TRBJ2-6, with D possibly TRBD2 on 5 matching bases. V lost 0 bases, J lost 1 base, and 14 bases lay in between. CDR3 size: 18 residues. The germline V gene has CDR1 SGDLS and CDR2 YYNGEE. The CDR3 reads CASSVATIGGSGANVLTF. In nucleotides, the CDR3 is TGTGCCAGCAGCGTAGCTACGATAGGCGGGTCTGGGGCCAACGTCCTGACTTTC. The full variable domain, its missing parts supplied by reference TRBV9 and TRBJ2-6, is DSGVTQTPKHLITATGQRVTLRCSPRSGDLSVYWYQQSLDQGLQFLIQYYNGEERAKGNILERFSAQQFPDLHSELNLSSLELGDSALYFCASSVATIGGSGANVLTFGAGSRLTVL.

The rearrangement links TRBV29-1 to TRBJ2-3; D is unclear. Germline loops: CDR1 SQVTM, CDR2 ANQGSEA. The V gene lost 0 bases and the J gene lost 6 bases, with 22 bases spanning the gap. This CDR3 region has 17 residues. As DNA, the CDR3 is TGCAGCGTTGAAGATCCGGCCGGTGAAAACCCGAGGGATACGCAGTATTTT. Protein product: CSVEDPAGENPRDTQYF.

The chain is built from TRBV13 and TRBJ2-7; 8 nucleotides line up with TRBD2. There are 14 residues in the CDR3. Germline V gives CDR1 PRHDT, CDR2 FYEKMQ (reference sequence). The chain's CDR3 is CASSPAGGTYEQYF. In nucleotides, the CDR3 is TGTGCGAGTAGCCCGGCGGGAGGCACCTACGAGCAGTACTTC.

The gene calls are TRBV4-1 and TRBJ1-2, with D hard to call. CDR3 length: 14 residues. Germline V gives CDR1 MGHRA, CDR2 YSYEKL. The V end was cut by 4 bases, the J end by 5 bases, with 14 bases between. Here the CDR3 DNA reads TGCGCCAGCAGCCCACCCGACGGTCAGTATGGCTACACCTTC. Protein product: CASSPPDGQYGYTF.

The CDR3 sequence is CSAVSTGSGETQYF. The CDR3 DNA sequence: TGCAGTGCCGTTTCGACAGGGTCAGGGGAGACCCAGTACTTC. The chain joins TRBV20-1 to TRBJ2-5, with TRBD1 matching 7 bases. CDR3 length: 14 residues. CDR1 and CDR2 (germline): DFQATT, SNEGSKA (reference sequence). The trim removed 6 bases at V and 5 bases at J, leaving 12 bases unmatched.

Notes on this clonotype: An end of the junction differs from the germline gene, which may be a read error. The genes are TRBV29-1 and TRBJ1-1; D uncertain. The germline V gene has CDR1 SQVTM and CDR2 ANQGSEA. CDR3 length: 13 amino acids. Here the CDR3 reads CSVGTTGNPEVFF. The CDR3 bases are TGCAGCGTTGGAACTACCGGGAACCCTGAAGTTTTCTTT.

The CDR3 loop reads CASSLVGPPRGDTQYF. DNA of the CDR3: TGTGCCAGCAGCTTAGTCGGCCCACCCCGGGGAGATACGCAGTATTTT. The chain employs TRBV7-2 and TRBJ2-3; D is perhaps TRBD2 (5 bases). There are 16 residues in the CDR3. Germline V lookup: CDR1 SGHTA, CDR2 FQGNSA. The ends were cut back, 1 base at V and 5 bases at J, with 16 bases in the middle.

The rearrangement joins TRBV6-2 or TRBV6-3 to TRBJ2-3; 12 bases are shared with TRBD2. The J segment lost 2 bases and the V segment lost 6 bases, leaving 6 bases of the junction unmatched. This CDR3 comprises 16 residues. Germline V lookup: CDR1 MNHEY, CDR2 SVGEGT. CDR3 in DNA: TGTGCCAGCAGCCAGACTAGCGGGAGATTCACAGATACGCAGTATTTT. This codes for CASSQTSGRFTDTQYF.

This chain links TRBV5-6 with TRBJ2-5; D ambiguous. Between the trimmed V and J ends, which lost 0 bases and 2 bases, there was a span of 8 bases. The V gene's germline CDR1 is SGHDT and CDR2 YYEEEE. There are 14 residues in the CDR3. The CDR3: CASSLDYPQETQYF. The CDR3 DNA sequence: TGTGCCAGCAGCTTGGACTACCCGCAAGAGACCCAGTACTTC. The full variable domain, in which reference TRBV5-6 and TRBJ2-5 provide the parts outside the CDR3, is DAGVTQSPTHLIKTRGQQVTLRCSPKSGHDTVSWYQQALGQGPQFIFQYYEEEERQRGNFPDRFSGHQFPNYSSELNVNALLLGDSALYLCASSLDYPQETQYFGPGTRLLVL.

This chain joins TRBV4-2 and TRBJ2-7, with D possibly TRBD1 on 5 matching bases. Trimming left V 4 bases short and J 10 bases short, with 14 bases between. Germline V gene data show CDR1 as LGHNA and CDR2 as YNFKEQ. The CDR3 runs to 12 residues. CDR3 coding DNA: TGTGCCAGCAGCCCCCCAGGGATCCTTCAGTACTTC. Amino acids: CASSPPGILQYF.

The chain recombines TRBV27 with TRBJ2-7; 8 bases are shared with TRBD1. This CDR3 spans 15 amino acids. Germline lookup yields CDR1 MNHEY and CDR2 SMNVEV (reference sequence). The V segment lost 2 bases and the J segment 4 bases; nucleotides outside the gene matches: 7. In DNA, the CDR3 is TGTGCCAGCAGTTTAGGGGCAGGGGGCGTTTACGAGCAGTACTTC. Its protein is CASSLGAGGVYEQYF.

This rearrangement joins TRBV7-9 to TRBJ1-1; 9 bases line up with TRBD1. V dropped 1 base and J dropped 0; count of bases not matched to a gene: 3. Germline CDR1 is SEHNR and CDR2 is FQNEAQ (reference sequence). The CDR3 runs 16 residues. CDR3 region: CASSLGGQGMNTEAFF. The CDR3 bases are TGTGCCAGCAGCTTAGGGGGACAGGGAATGAACACTGAAGCTTTCTTT.

This clonotype occurred once. V gene TRBV10-3 combines with J gene TRBJ1-1, with 7 bases that match TRBD1. Per the germline V gene, CDR1 is ENHRY and CDR2 is SYGVKD. This CDR3 has 16 amino acids. The junction had 10 bases not matched to a gene; V was cut back by 4 bases and J by 2 bases. This CDR3 reads CAISGEHGTANTEAFF. The CDR3 region has the DNA TGTGCCATCAGTGGAGAACACGGGACAGCTAACACTGAAGCTTTCTTT.

J is TRBJ2-7 and V is TRBV7-8; 7 nucleotides align to TRBD1. The CDR3 covers 17 residues. Germline V gene data show CDR1 as SGHVS and CDR2 as FQNEAQ. The V gene end was trimmed by 2 bases and the J gene end by 2 bases; junction bases not matched to a gene: 12. CDR3 DNA sequence: TGTGCCAGCAGCTTACAAATAACCGTGCAGGGGGCCTACGAGCAGTACTTC. Translation: CASSLQITVQGAYEQYF.

The table lists this clonotype with a few counts. The gene calls are TRBV23-1 and TRBJ1-4, with D unclear. TRBV23-1 carries the ORF label, with uncertain function. V was pared by 0 bases and J by 9 bases, with 8 bases between. This CDR3 spans 13 amino acids. Here the CDR3 reads CASSQSVGKKLFF. DNA for the CDR3: TGCGCCAGCAGTCAATCGGTTGGGAAAAAACTGTTTTTT.

The chain recombines TRBV19 with TRBJ2-7; D possibly matches TRBD1 or TRBD2 (5 bases each). V was clipped by 5 bases and J by 5 bases, with 25 bases between them. Germline V gene lookup returns CDR1 LNHDA and CDR2 SQIVND (reference sequence). There are 17 residues in the CDR3. The DNA for the CDR3 is TGTGCCAGTAGTCTCTTCCCGTGGGGCAGCGGAGGTAACGAGCAGTACTTC. This translates into CASSLFPWGSGGNEQYF.

Only one count was recorded for this clonotype. The V call is TRBV28, the J call TRBJ2-5; TRBD2 aligns across 7 bases. Germline CDR1 and CDR2: MDHEN and SYDVKM. Losses at the gene ends were 5 bases for V and 3 bases for J; bases not matched to a gene: 9. This CDR3 comprises 15 residues. The CDR3 bases are TGTGCCAGCAGTCCCGAAGGGGAGGGTGAAGAGACCCAGTACTTC. It codes for CASSPEGEGEETQYF.

The chain carries TRBV4-1 and TRBJ2-7; weak D call: TRBD1 (6 bases). V shed 5 bases and J shed 3 bases, with 20 bases lying between them. The germline CDR1 and CDR2 sequences are MGHRA and YSYEKL. The CDR3 totals 16 residues. The CDR3 region is CASSDVLGTPSYEQYF. For the CDR3, the DNA is TGCGCCAGCAGCGATGTTCTTGGGACACCGAGCTACGAGCAGTACTTC.

A single count supports this clonotype. This sequence joins TRBV30 and TRBJ1-1; D not certain. Per the germline V gene, CDR1 is GTSNPN and CDR2 is SVGIG (reference sequence). V was cut by 1 base and J by 7 bases, with 10 bases left in between. The CDR3 length is 12 residues. CDR3: CAWSEKLNEAFF. CDR3 coding DNA: TGTGCCTGGAGTGAAAAACTGAATGAAGCTTTCTTT.

This chain links TRBV29-1 with TRBJ2-7; TRBD1 matches at 10 bases. J was trimmed by 3 bases and V by 6 bases; bases with no gene match: 8. Germline CDR1 reads SQVTM; CDR2 reads ANQGSEA. This CDR3 is 14 amino acids long. CDR3 in amino acids: CSVYGTGVRYEQYF. The DNA for the CDR3 is TGCAGCGTCTATGGGACAGGGGTTCGCTACGAGCAGTACTTC.

This sequence joins TRBV3-1 and TRBJ2-7; D remains ambiguous. CDR3 length: 14 residues. The V end lost 0 bases, the J end lost 3 bases, and 9 bases lay between the germline ends. Germline assignment: CDR1 LGHDT and CDR2 YNNKEL (reference sequence). CDR3 nucleotides: TGTGCCAGCAGCCAAGATCGACACAACTACGAGCAGTACTTC. Translated, it gives CASSQDRHNYEQYF.

The chain has TRBV11-2 and TRBJ1-1; D unresolved. This CDR3 has 12 residues. The V gene lost 5 bases and the J gene lost 11 bases, with 15 bases spanning the gap. Looked up from germline, CDR1 is SGHAT and CDR2 is FQNNGV. In nucleotides, the CDR3 is TGTGCCAGCAGCCTGGGTGTCAGGTCGGCTTTCTTT. Its protein product is CASSLGVRSAFF.

V and J are TRBV19 and TRBJ2-1; D tentatively reads TRBD1 or TRBD2 (5 bases each). CDR1 is LNHDA, CDR2 SQIVND, per germline (reference sequence). Between the trimmed V and J ends, which lost 3 bases and 6 bases, there was a span of 9 bases. The CDR3 runs to 13 residues. CDR3 DNA: TGTGCCAGTAGTATGGGGGATGCCAATGAGCAGTTCTTC. Translated, it gives CASSMGDANEQFF.

This clonotype was seen a single time. The rearrangement links TRBV4-2 to TRBJ2-7; 7 bases align to TRBD2. The CDR3 runs 16 residues. The J segment lost 0 bases and the V segment lost 0 bases, leaving 5 bases of the junction unmatched. Germline assignment: CDR1 LGHNA and CDR2 YNFKEQ. The CDR3 sequence: CASSQDWAGASYEQYF. CDR3 nucleotide sequence: TGTGCCAGCAGCCAAGATTGGGCGGGAGCCTCCTACGAGCAGTACTTC.

The rearrangement links TRBV24-1 to TRBJ2-2; 11 bases fit TRBD2. The CDR3 loop spans 15 amino acids. The V gene end was trimmed by 4 bases and the J gene end by 5 bases; junction bases not matched to a gene: 2. Per germline, CDR1 KGHDR and CDR2 SFDVKD. The CDR3 region has the DNA TGTGCCACCAGTGACCGGACTAGCGGGACCGGGGAGCTGTTTTTT. Its protein is CATSDRTSGTGELFF.